This T cell receptor beta chain emerged from a study of OX40 agonist ivuxolimab in advanced cancers. Study information: Patients were given ivuxolimab, an antibody that agonizes OX40 (CD134). Study-level points and caveats: CD8+ T cells were the subset that, on average, had more expanded clones than CD4+. Clones of CD4+ and CD8+ blood T cells grew by week 6 at doses of 0.1 to 3.0 mg/kg.

Sequencing used immunoSEQ multiplex PCR; TCRdb keeps in-frame clones, though not all of them. Among 20,000 or so clones listed, around nine tenths were seen once. V gave up 5 bases and J gave up 8 bases, with 18 bases separating them. This CDR3 is built from 14 residues. Germline V lookup: CDR1 MNHNY, CDR2 SVGAGI (reference sequence). Comments on this clone: What it recognizes is unknown.

Sample: CD4+ or CD8+ T cells sorted from blood, taken in a trial of the OX40 agonist ivuxolimab. The chain employs TRBV6-6 and TRBJ1-2, with D unclear. This sequence was found in an adult with an advanced solid tumor such as melanoma, head and neck, liver or kidney cancer. CDR3 DNA sequence: TGTGCCAGCAGTGAGTTACATTGGGGTAACGGCTACACCTTC. This encodes CASSELHWGNGYTF.